This record covers a single T cell receptor (beta chain). Its specificity is not known. CDR1 is SGDLS and CDR2 is YYNGEE in the germline V gene. The length of the CDR3 is 18 residues. V was pared by 0 bases and J by 0 bases, with 16 bases between. The data belong to a study of cytomegalovirus exposure and HLA in healthy donors. Findings and limits, study-wide: The likely explanation for a cluster of highly shared sequence variants was sequencing artifact.

Primers: 60 Vbeta forward and 13 Jbeta reverse. This table comes from immunoSEQ multiplex PCR, and its TCRdb copy is limited to in-frame clones, with some not included. The table lists some 220,000 clones, 82% of them singletons. This TCR derives from a woman aged 40 to 50 in good health and CMV-seronegative. Input material: PBMCs. The chain uses TRBV9 and TRBJ2-1; D is perhaps TRBD2 (5 bases). This chain's CDR3 is CASSVVGRAASSYNEQFF. CDR3 nucleotides: TGTGCCAGCAGCGTAGTGGGTAGAGCGGCAAGCTCCTACAATGAGCAGTTCTTC.